This TCR beta chain was sequenced for a study of regulatory T cells in long-lasting Graves disease (dated by TCRdb to the early 2020s). Study-level background: Newly diagnosed Graves' disease patients had taken antithyroid drugs for less than 3 months. The study was conducted in China and was registered as a clinical trial. Peripheral blood TCR sequencing and RNA sequencing compared persistent Graves' disease patients with newly diagnosed Graves' disease patients. A total of 33 samples were covered by TCR sequencing, comprising approximately 13 persistent and approximately 20 newly diagnosed Graves' disease patients.

The sample's time point label is to be understood as: newly diagnosed GD, antithyroid drugs for less than 3 months. For both TCR sequencing and RNA sequencing, RNA was extracted from PBMCs in TRIzol. The diagnosis of Graves' disease followed American Thyroid Association guidelines. Recruitment of patients was carried out at an endocrinology department in Xi'an, China. From each patient, around 9.3 milliliters of peripheral blood was collected into an EDTA anticoagulant tube. Ficoll Paque Plus density gradient separation was used to isolate PBMCs, and no additional T cell sorting was done. An Agilent 2100 Bioanalyzer and agarose gel were used to assess RNA quality, and a NanoDrop 2000 was used to measure RNA concentration. For this chain, trimming is 1 base at the V end and 0 bases at the J end, and the number of junction bases without a gene match is 9. The CDR1 and CDR2 encoded by the germline V gene are SGHVS and FNYEAQ. The CDR3 starts with the cysteine, ends with the phenylalanine, and has 18 residues. The sequence is cut down to CDR3 DNA, 54 bases in frame from base 1.

Overall results and qualifications from the work: Persistent patients shared more public clonotypes among themselves (approximately 2,500) than newly diagnosed patients did (nearly 1,000). Persistent disease showed preferential use of TRBV28, TRBJ1-2 and TRBJ2-5, whereas newly diagnosed disease favored TRBV20-1 and TRBJ2-1. Sequencing and analysis were limited to the TCR beta chain. The authors acknowledged the small sample size as a limitation that may reduce accuracy. Persistent Graves' disease patients showed lower TCR Shannon entropy and fewer highly expanded clones than newly diagnosed patients, suggesting clonal expansion. Only peripheral blood was studied, because thyroid tissue, the primary lesion, was inaccessible.

This clonotype was seen a handful of times. Its target antigen remains unknown. Per-nucleotide qualities are absent, and no much larger clonotype sits a single base away. Library preparation was by multiplex PCR. Sequencing instrument: Illumina HiSeq 4000. TCR beta libraries were built with iRepertoire HTBI primers and Arm-PCR amplification of CDR3 regions. Before sequencing, the PCR products underwent gel purification. The paper's data handling went like this. Across samples, about 63 TRBV and 13 to 15 TRBJ segments were identified and used for gene usage analysis of CDR3 amino acid clonotypes. COPE and FqMerger were used to merge the filtered high-quality paired reads into contigs. Contigs were aligned with BLAST to IMGT TRBV, TRBD and TRBJ reference genes, and CDR3 was defined per IMGT. Clonotypes above 0.1% frequency were classified as highly expanded clones. Shannon entropy served as the measure of repertoire diversity, while the Gini coefficient captured V-J evenness. A clonotype was considered public if more than one individual shared it. In-frame beta chains were kept once TCRdb had trimmed the public reads at Q25 with fastp and called clones with MiXCR. When rows share a CDR3 protein, they turn into one entry using the most common DNA and genes. The V and J calls come from TCRdb's annotation, not from the publication. Across this sample there are around 480,000 distinct CDR3 sequences, with around 16% seen only once. Roughly 25% of the sample is held by the ten biggest clonotypes.

This sample also belongs to another study, concerning T cells in Graves' hyperthyroidism and ophthalmopathy. The second investigation adds: A patient counted as having stable Graves' hyperthyroidism if no progression to ophthalmopathy occurred over 18 months of follow-up. Hyperthyroidism patients were aged 18 to 65 years and newly diagnosed, with disease duration of less than 2 months. Exclusion was applied to patients with uncontrolled infections, other autoimmune diseases, pregnancy or lactation. Diagnoses were established on the basis of clinical symptoms, serum thyroxine and TRAb, thyroid ultrasound, and orbital computed tomography. The first round of RT-PCR for the TCR CDR3 was performed with the HTBI primer set and the Qiagen OneStep RT-PCR kit. Most expanded thyroid clonotypes (frequency above 0.001) were also found in blood, which suggests that blood repertoires may mirror thyroid immune responses. A 13 V-J signature model separated ophthalmopathy from stable hyperthyroidism, with approximately 87% sensitivity and roughly 84% specificity in cross-validation and 80%/75% in testing. In validation, the model predicted progression to ophthalmopathy a median of 6.5 months before onset, with roughly 68% sensitivity and 72.22% specificity. To identify TCR V-J signatures that set the groups apart, the researchers used a discovery cohort of 100 patients, made up of roughly 40 with Graves' ophthalmopathy and 57 with stable Graves' hyperthyroidism. Prospective prediction of ophthalmopathy was tested in an independent validation cohort consisting of roughly 19 hyperthyroidism patients and 15 or so patients who later progressed to ophthalmopathy. The roughly 90 discovery patients were divided at random into training and test sets in a 7:3 ratio. Thyroid tissue and blood T-cell repertoires from several Graves' hyperthyroidism patients were also compared in the study. Following sampling, methimazole starting at 30 mg daily was given to hyperthyroidism patients, and high-dose intravenous methylprednisolone was given to ophthalmopathy patients. The libraries were constructed in a second round of multiplex PCR and then size-selected and purified. Sequencing of the libraries was done on an Illumina HiSeq2000 using paired-end 100 bp reads. Raw data were processed with SOAPnuke, discarding reads with adapters, uncalled bases, mean Phred below 15, or no exact constant-primer or identifier match. High-quality paired reads were merged using COPE v1.2.5, and each unique nucleotide sequence was defined as a clonotype. Clonotypes were aligned to IMGT TRBV, TRBD and TRBJ reference segments using MiTCR v1.1. Only V-J combinations with frequency above 0.0001, covering 99% to 99.2% of repertoires, were analysed. The TCS score was defined as F50 (clonal expansion) divided by E x V (chaos), with BLOSUM62-based TCRdist calculated between CDR3 peptides within each V-J. Welch's t-statistics and random forest reduced approximately 520 V-J features to 13, which were used in a naive Bayes classifier (R e1071). No statistical method was used to set the sample size in advance, and investigators knew the group allocation. The paper reports TCR Vbeta CDR3 sequencing of over 130 peripheral blood samples: around 41 ophthalmopathy, over 70 hyperthyroidism and approximately 17 progressor patients.

The TCR was taken from a woman aged 35-60 years with Graves disease. Donor details come from another sample of the same person, matched by shared clones. This sample comprised peripheral blood mononuclear cells (PBMCs), obtained at new diagnosis, from a patient treated with antithyroid drugs. In this chain, TRBV7-6 is recombined with TRBJ2-1; the junction holds 7 bases that match TRBD2. Here the CDR3 is given as CASSLDTQAGHSYNEQFF. The nucleotides read TGTGCCAGCAGCTTAGACACCCAAGCGGGGCACTCCTACAATGAGCAGTTCTTC.